The source of this T cell receptor beta chain is a study of blood T cell repertoires in COVID-19. About the research overall: Sites in the United States, Italy and Spain provided acute and convalescent COVID-19 samples.

V was shortened by 4 bases and J by 0 bases, with 13 bases between the two germline ends. The CDR3 consists of 15 residues. Germline lookup yields CDR1 SGHRS and CDR2 YFSETQ. The data were produced by immunoSEQ multiplex PCR, yet TCRdb's version contains in-frame clones alone and is incomplete. The data show about 220,000 clones, 65% to 85% seen once. This clone has a handful of counts. The sample consisted of peripheral blood. The TCR originated in a woman aged 50 to 60 with acute or convalescent COVID-19. The rearrangement links TRBV5-1 to TRBJ1-1; D gene ambiguous. The CDR3 loop is CASSTLGPMNTEAFF. CDR3 DNA sequence: TGCGCCAGCAGCACCTTGGGCCCTATGAACACTGAAGCTTTCTTT.